Described below is a single T cell receptor beta chain sequence and its context. The antigen is unknown. This sample was included in a study of T cell responses to AZD1222 COVID-19 vaccine. Using immunoSEQ multiplex PCR, the repertoire was profiled, and TCRdb retains in-frame clones only, with some absent. The data hold more than 100,000 clones, with 80% to 90% observed a single time. General study points: Among vaccine-associated CD4 TCRs, coverage spanned spike, with dominance at 160-218 and 743-854.

CDR3 size: 15 residues. V shed 3 bases and J shed 5 bases, with 16 bases lying between them. Germline CDR1 MGHRA, CDR2 YSYEKL. The receptor comes from an adult in good health. Sample: peripheral blood, taken on day 0 of AZD1222 vaccination. The rearrangement uses TRBV4-1 and TRBJ1-1; perhaps TRBD1 as D (5 bases). CDR3 sequence (DNA): TGCGCCAGCAGCCACCCCGGGGAGGGGAGGACTGAAGCTTTCTTT. Translating it yields CASSHPGEGRTEAFF.